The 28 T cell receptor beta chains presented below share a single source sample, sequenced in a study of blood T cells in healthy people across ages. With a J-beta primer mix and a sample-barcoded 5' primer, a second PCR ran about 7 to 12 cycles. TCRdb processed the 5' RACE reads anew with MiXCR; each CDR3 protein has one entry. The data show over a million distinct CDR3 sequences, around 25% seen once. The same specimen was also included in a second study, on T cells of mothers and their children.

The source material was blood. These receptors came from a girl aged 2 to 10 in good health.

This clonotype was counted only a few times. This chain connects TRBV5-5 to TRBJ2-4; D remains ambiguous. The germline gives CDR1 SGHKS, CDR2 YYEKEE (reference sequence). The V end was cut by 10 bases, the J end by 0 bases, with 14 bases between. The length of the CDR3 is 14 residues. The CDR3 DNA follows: TGTGCCTCCGAAACGGGTTTAGCCAAAAACATTCAGTACTTC. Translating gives CASETGLAKNIQYF.

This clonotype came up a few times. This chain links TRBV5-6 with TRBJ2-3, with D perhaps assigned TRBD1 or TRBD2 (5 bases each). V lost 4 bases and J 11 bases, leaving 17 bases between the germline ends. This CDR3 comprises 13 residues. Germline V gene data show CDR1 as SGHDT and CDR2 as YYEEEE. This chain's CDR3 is CASSISPRDGQYF. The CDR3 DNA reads TGTGCCAGCAGCATAAGCCCCAGGGACGGGCAGTATTTT. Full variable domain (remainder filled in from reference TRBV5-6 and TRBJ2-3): DAGVTQSPTHLIKTRGQQVTLRCSPKSGHDTVSWYQQALGQGPQFIFQYYEEEERQRGNFPDRFSGHQFPNYSSELNVNALLLGDSALYLCASSISPRDGQYFGPGTRLTVL.

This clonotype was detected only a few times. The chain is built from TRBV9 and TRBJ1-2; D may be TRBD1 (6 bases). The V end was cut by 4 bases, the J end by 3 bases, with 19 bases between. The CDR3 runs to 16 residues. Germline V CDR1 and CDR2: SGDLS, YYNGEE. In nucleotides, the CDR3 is TGTGCCAGCAGCTCACCACAGGGTGATGGCGACTATGGCTACACCTTC. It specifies CASSSPQGDGDYGYTF. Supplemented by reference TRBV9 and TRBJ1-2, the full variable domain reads DSGVTQTPKHLITATGQRVTLRCSPRSGDLSVYWYQQSLDQGLQFLIQYYNGEERAKGNILERFSAQQFPDLHSELNLSSLELGDSALYFCASSSPQGDGDYGYTFGSGTRLTVV.

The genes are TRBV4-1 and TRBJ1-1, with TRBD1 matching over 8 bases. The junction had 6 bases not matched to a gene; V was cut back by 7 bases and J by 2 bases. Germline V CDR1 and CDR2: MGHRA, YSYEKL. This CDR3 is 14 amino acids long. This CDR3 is CASTHGQGNTEAFF. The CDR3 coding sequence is TGCGCCAGCACCCACGGACAGGGAAACACTGAAGCTTTCTTT.

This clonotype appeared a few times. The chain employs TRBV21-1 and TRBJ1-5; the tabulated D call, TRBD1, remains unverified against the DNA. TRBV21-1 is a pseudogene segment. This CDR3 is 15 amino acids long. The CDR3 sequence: CASRSKSRGLPPQHF. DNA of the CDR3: TGTGCCAGCAGATCAAAGTCCAGGGGCTTGCCGCCCCAGCATTTT.

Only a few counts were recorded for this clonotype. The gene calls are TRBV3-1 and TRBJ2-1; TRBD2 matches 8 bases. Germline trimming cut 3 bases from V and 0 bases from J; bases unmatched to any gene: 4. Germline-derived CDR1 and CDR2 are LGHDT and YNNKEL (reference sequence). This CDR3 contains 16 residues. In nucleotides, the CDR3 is TGTGCCAGCAGCCATCAGCGGGGGAGCTCCTACAATGAGCAGTTCTTC. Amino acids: CASSHQRGSSYNEQFF.

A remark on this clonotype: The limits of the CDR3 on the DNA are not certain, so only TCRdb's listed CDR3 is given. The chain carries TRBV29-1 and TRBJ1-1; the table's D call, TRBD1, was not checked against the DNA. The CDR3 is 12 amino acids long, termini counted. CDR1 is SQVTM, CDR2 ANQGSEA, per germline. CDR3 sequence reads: CSVVGAGTEAFF.

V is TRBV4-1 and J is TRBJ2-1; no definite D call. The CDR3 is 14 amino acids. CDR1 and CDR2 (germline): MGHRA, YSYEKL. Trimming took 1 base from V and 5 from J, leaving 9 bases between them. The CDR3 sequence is CASSQGRPDNEQFF. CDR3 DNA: TGCGCCAGCAGCCAAGGGAGACCAGACAATGAGCAGTTCTTC.

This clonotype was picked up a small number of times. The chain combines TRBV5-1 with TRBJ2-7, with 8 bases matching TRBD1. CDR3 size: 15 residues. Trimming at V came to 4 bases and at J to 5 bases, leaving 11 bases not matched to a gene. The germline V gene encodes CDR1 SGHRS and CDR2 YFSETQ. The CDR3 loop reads CASSTGQGESHEQYF. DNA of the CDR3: TGCGCCAGCAGCACCGGACAGGGTGAATCCCACGAGCAGTACTTC.

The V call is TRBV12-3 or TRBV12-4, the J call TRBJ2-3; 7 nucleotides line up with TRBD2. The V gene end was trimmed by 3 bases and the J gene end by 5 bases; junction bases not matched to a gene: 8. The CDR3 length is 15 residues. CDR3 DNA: TGTGCCAGCAGTTTGTCCCTGGGGGGGTTAGATACGCAGTATTTT. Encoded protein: CASSLSLGGLDTQYF.

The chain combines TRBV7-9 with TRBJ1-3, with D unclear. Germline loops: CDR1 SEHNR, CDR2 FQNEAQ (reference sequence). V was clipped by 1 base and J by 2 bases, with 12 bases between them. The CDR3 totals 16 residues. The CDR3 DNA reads TGTGCCAGCAGCTTAGTGGCATCAGTGACTGGAAACACCATATATTTT. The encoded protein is CASSLVASVTGNTIYF.

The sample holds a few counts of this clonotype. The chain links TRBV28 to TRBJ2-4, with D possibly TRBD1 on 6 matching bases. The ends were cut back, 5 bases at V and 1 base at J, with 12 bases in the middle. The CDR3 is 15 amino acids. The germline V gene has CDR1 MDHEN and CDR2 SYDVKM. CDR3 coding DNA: TGTGCCAGCAGTCCGAACAGGGTTGCCAAAAACATTCAGTACTTC. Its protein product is CASSPNRVAKNIQYF. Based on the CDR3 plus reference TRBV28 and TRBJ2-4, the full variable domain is DVKVTQSSRYLVKRTGEKVFLECVQDMDHENMFWYRQDPGLGLRLIYFSYDVKMKEKGDIPEGYSVSREKKERFSLILESASTNQTSMYLCASSPNRVAKNIQYFGAGTRLSVL.

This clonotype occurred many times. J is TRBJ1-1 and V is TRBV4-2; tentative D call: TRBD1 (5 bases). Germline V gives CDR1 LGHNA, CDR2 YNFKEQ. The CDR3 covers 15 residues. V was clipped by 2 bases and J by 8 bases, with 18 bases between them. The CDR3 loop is CASSQSGGSFWEAFF. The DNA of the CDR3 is TGTGCCAGCAGCCAAAGCGGGGGTTCATTTTGGGAAGCTTTCTTT.

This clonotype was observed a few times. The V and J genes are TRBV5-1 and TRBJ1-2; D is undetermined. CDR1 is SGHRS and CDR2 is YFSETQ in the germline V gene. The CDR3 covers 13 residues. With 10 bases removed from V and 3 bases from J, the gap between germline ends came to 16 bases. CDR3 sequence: CASTVDRHYGYTF. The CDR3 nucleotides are TGCGCCTCCACAGTCGACCGCCACTATGGCTACACCTTC. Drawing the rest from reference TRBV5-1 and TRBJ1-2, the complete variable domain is KAGVTQTPRYLIKTRGQQVTLSCSPISGHRSVSWYQQTPGQGLQFLFEYFSETQRNKGNFPGRFSGRQFSNSRSEMNVSTLELGDSALYLCASTVDRHYGYTFGSGTRLTVV.

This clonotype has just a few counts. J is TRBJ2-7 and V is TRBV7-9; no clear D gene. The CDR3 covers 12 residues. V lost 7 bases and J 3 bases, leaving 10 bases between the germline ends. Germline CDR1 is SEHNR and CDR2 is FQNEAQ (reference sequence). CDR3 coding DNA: TGTGCCAGCACCACGCCCGTCTACGAGCAGTACTTC. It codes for CASTTPVYEQYF.

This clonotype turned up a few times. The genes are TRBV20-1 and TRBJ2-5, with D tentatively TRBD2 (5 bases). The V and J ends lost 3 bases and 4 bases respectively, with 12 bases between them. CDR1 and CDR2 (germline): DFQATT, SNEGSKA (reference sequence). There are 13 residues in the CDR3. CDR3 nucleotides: TGCAGTGCTAGGGACGGACTGCGAGAGACCCAGTACTTC. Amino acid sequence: CSARDGLRETQYF.

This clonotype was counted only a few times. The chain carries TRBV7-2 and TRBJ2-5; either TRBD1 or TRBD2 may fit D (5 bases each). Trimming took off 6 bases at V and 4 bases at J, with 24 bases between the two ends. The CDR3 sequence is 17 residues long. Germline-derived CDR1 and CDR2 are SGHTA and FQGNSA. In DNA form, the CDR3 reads TGTGCCAGCAGACCCCCCCGGGACGGACCCTTGGGAGAGACCCAGTACTTC. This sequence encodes CASRPPRDGPLGETQYF. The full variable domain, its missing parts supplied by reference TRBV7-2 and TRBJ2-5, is GAGVSQSPSNKVTEKGKDVELRCDPISGHTALYWYRQSLGQGLEFLIYFQGNSAPDKSGLPSDRFSAERTGGSVSTLTIQRTQQEDSAVYLCASRPPRDGPLGETQYFGPGTRLLVL.

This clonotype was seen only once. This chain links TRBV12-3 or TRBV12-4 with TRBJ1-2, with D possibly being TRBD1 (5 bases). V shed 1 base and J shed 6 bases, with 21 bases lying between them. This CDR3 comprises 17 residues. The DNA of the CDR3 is TGTGCCAGCAGTTTAGGGGTGGGGTCTTGGACAACGGATGGCTACACCTTC. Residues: CASSLGVGSWTTDGYTF.

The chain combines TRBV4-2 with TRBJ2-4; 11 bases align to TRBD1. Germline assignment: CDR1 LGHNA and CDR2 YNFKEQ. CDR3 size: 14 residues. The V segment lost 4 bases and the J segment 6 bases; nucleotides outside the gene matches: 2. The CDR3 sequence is CASSPGQGANIQYF. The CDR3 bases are TGTGCCAGCAGCCCCGGACAGGGGGCAAACATTCAGTACTTC.

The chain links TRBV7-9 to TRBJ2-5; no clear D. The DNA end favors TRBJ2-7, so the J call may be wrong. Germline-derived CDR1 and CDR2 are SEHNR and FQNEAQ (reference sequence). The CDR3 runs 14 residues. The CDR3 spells CASSAPGSAYEQYF. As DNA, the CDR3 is TGTGCCAGCAGCGCGCCCGGGTCCGCCTACGAGCAGTACTTC.

CDR3 region: CSARDPVGTSVTGELFF. The CDR3 DNA sequence: TGCAGTGCTAGAGATCCGGTTGGGACTAGCGTCACCGGGGAGCTGTTTTTT. The chain is built from TRBV20-1 and TRBJ2-2; TRBD2 agrees at 10 bases. The CDR3 length is 17 residues. Looked up from germline, CDR1 is DFQATT and CDR2 is SNEGSKA (reference sequence). With V trimmed by 0 bases and J by 4 bases, 8 bases remained unmatched.

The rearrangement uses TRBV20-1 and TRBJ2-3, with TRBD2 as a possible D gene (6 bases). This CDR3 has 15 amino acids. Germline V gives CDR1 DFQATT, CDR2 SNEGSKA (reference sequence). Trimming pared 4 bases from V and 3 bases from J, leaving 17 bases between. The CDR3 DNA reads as TGCAGTGCTAAAGACTCGGGGGTTGGTACAGATACGCAGTATTTT. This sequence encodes CSAKDSGVGTDTQYF.

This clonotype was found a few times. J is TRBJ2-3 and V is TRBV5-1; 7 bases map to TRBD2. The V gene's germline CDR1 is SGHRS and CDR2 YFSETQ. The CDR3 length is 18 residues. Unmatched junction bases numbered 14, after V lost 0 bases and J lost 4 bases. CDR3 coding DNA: TGCGCCAGCAGCTTGGTAGCTTCCGGGGGGACCGGCTCAGATACGCAGTATTTT. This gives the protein CASSLVASGGTGSDTQYF.

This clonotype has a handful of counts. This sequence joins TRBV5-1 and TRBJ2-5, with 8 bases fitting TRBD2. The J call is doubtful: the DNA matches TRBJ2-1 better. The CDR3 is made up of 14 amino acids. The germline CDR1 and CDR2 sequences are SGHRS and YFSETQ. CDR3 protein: CASSLLADDNEQFF. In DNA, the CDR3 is TGCGCCAGCAGCTTACTAGCGGACGACAATGAGCAGTTCTTC.

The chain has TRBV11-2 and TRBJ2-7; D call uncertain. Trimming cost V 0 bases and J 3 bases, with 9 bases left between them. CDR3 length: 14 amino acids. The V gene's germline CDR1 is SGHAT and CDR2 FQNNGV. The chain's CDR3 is CASSLEVGNYEQYF. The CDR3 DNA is TGTGCCAGCAGCTTAGAGGTGGGCAACTACGAGCAGTACTTC. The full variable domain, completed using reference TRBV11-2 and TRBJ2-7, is EAGVAQSPRYKIIEKRQSVAFWCNPISGHATLYWYQQILGQGPKLLIQFQNNGVVDDSQLPKDRFSAERLKGVDSTLKIQPAKLEDSAVYLCASSLEVGNYEQYFGPGTRLTVT.

The CDR3 bases are TGTGCCAGCTCCCCGGGTTCAGTTGGGACAGGGATTTGGGATGAGCAGTTCTTC. Translation: CASSPGSVGTGIWDEQFF. The chain recombines TRBV6-2 or TRBV6-3 with TRBJ2-5; 9 bases fit TRBD1. The DNA matches TRBJ2-1 better at its end, which makes the J call doubtful. Germline V gene data show CDR1 as MNHEY and CDR2 as SVGEGT. This CDR3 has 18 amino acids.

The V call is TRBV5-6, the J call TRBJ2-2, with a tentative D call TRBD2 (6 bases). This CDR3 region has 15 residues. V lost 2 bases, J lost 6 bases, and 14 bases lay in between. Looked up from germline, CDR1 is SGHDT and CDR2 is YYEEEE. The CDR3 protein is CASSFGGGDPGELFF. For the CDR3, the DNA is TGTGCCAGCAGCTTTGGTGGAGGGGATCCCGGGGAGCTGTTTTTT.

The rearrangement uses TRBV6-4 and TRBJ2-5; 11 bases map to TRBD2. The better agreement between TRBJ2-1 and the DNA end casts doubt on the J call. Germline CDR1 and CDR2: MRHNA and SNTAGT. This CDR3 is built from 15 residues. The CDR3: CASSATSGSWEEQFF. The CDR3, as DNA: TGTGCCAGCAGTGCAACTAGCGGGAGTTGGGAAGAGCAGTTCTTC.